Listed below are T cell receptor beta chains from one sample, sequenced in a study of cytomegalovirus exposure and HLA in healthy donors. The assay was immunoSEQ multiplex PCR, and TCRdb's table has in-frame clones only and misses some. The sample shows about 47,000 clones, about 72% of them seen only once. Sequenced material: PBMCs. The receptors shown here come from a man under 40 in good health and CMV-seronegative. Both conserved end residues are part of each CDR3. A D gene is named only where the DNA matches it firmly. The listing skips clone size in some rows; elsewhere it reads once, few, many or a size class.

cdr3_length	d_call	clone_size	v_call	j_call	cdr3_aa	cdr3_nt
15	TRBD1	NA	TRBV5-1	TRBJ2-7	CASSGWQGAGYEQYF	TGCGCCAGCAGCGGGTGGCAGGGGGCCGGCTACGAGCAGTACTTC
12	NA	NA	TRBV30	TRBJ1-1	CAWSDMNTEAFF	TGTGCCTGGAGCGACATGAACACTGAAGCTTTCTTT
16	TRBD2	once	TRBV4-1	TRBJ2-7	CASSQDPAGVPYEQYF	TGCGCCAGCAGCCAAGATCCAGCGGGAGTTCCCTACGAGCAGTACTTC
15	NA	NA	TRBV15	TRBJ2-5	CATSRVGGVQEAQYF	TGTGCCACCAGCAGAGTAGGCGGGGTTCAAGAGGCCCAGTACTTC
18	NA	NA	TRBV4-2	TRBJ1-5	CASSLASTVPSSNQPQHF	TGTGCCAGCAGCCTAGCCTCGACAGTACCTTCAAGCAATCAGCCCCAGCATTTT
14	TRBD2	NA	TRBV19	TRBJ2-2	CASTTGGSAGELFF	TGTGCCAGTACCACCGGCGGGAGCGCCGGGGAGCTGTTTTTT
13	NA	NA	TRBV30	TRBJ2-3	CAWTRSSRDTQYF	TGTGCCTGGACTCGTTCTAGCCGGGATACGCAGTATTTT
15	TRBD2	NA	TRBV6-5	TRBJ2-7	CASSPRGAGGAEQYF	TGTGCCAGCAGCCCCAGGGGAGCGGGAGGGGCCGAGCAGTACTTC
14	NA	NA	TRBV7-9	TRBJ2-3	CASSLFEATDTQYF	TGTGCCAGCAGCTTATTTGAGGCAACAGATACGCAGTATTTT
12	NA	NA	TRBV10-3	TRBJ2-7	CAISDQKNEQYF	TGTGCCATCAGTGACCAGAAGAACGAGCAGTACTTC
17	NA	NA	TRBV4-2	TRBJ2-1	CASSQDLAFGGAGEQFF	TGTGCCAGCAGCCAAGATTTGGCGTTTGGGGGGGCAGGTGAGCAGTTCTTC
16	TRBD2	few	TRBV5-1	TRBJ2-2	CASSPTSGLNTGELFF	TGCGCCAGCAGCCCAACTAGCGGCCTGAACACCGGGGAGCTGTTTTTT